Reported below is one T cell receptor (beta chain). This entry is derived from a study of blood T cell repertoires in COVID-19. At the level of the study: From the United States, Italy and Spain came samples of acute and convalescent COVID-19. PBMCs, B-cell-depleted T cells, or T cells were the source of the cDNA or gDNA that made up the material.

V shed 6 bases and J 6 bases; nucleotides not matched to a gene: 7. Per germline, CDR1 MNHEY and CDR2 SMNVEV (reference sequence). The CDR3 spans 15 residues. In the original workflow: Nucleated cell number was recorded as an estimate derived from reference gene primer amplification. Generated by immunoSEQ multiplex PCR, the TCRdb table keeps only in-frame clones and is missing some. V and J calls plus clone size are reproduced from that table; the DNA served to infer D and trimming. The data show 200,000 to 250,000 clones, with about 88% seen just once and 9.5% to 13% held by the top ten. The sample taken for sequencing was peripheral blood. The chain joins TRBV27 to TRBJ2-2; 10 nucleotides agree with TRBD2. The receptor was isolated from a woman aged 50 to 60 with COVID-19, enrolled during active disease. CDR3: CASRLAGGGPGELFF. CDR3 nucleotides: TGTGCCAGCAGATTAGCGGGGGGAGGCCCCGGGGAGCTGTTTTTT.